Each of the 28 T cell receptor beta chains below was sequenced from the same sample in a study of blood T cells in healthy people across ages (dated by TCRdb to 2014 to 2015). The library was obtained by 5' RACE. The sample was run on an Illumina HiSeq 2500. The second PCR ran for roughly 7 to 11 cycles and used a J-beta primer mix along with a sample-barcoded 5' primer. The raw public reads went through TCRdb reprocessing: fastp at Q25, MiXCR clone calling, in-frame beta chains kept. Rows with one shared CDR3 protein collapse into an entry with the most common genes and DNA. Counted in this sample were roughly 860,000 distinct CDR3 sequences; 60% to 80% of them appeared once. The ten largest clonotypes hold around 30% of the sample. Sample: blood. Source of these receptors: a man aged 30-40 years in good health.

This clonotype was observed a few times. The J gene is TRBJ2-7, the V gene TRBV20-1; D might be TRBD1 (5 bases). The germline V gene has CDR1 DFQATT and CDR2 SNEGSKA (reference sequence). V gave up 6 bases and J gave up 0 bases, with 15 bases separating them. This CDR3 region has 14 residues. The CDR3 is CSADSGQISYEQYF. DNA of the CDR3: TGCAGTGCCGACTCAGGGCAGATCTCCTACGAGCAGTACTTC.

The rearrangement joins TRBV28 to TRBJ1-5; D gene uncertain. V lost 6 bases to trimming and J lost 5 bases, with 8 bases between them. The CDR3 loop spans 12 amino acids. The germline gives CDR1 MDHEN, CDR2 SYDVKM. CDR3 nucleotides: TGTGCCAGCAGACGGAGTGATCAGCCCCAGCATTTT. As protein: CASRRSDQPQHF.

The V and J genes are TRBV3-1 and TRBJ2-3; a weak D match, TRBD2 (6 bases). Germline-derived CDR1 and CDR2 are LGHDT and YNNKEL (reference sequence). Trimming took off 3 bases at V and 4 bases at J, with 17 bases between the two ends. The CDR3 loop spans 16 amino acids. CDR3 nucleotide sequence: TGTGCCAGCAGCCAGCGTTTGGACTATCCGCCAGATACGCAGTATTTT. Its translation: CASSQRLDYPPDTQYF.

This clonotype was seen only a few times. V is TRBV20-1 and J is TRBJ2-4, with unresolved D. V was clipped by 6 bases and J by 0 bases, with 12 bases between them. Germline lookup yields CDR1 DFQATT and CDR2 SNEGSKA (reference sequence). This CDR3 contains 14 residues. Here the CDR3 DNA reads TGCAGTGCCGTAGATGGATTAGCCAAAAACATTCAGTACTTC. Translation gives CSAVDGLAKNIQYF.

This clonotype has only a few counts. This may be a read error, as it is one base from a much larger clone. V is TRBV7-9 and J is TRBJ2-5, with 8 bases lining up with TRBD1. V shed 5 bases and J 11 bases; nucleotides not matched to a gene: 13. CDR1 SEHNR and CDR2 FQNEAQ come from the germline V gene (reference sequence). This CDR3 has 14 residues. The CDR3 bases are TGTGCCAGCAGCCAGACAGGGGCTCTTGGGGGGCAGTACTTC. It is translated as CASSQTGALGGQYF. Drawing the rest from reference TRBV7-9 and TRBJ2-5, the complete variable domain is DTGVSQNPRHKITKRGQNVTFRCDPISEHNRLYWYRQTLGQGPEFLTYFQNEAQLEKSRLLSDRFSAERPKGSFSTLEIQRTEQGDSAMYLCASSQTGALGGQYFGPGTRLLVL.

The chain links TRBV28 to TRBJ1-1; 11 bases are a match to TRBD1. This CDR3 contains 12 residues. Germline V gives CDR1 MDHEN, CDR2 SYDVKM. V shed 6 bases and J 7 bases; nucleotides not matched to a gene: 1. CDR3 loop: CASRGQGGEAFF. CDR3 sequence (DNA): TGTGCCAGCAGGGGACAGGGGGGTGAAGCTTTCTTT.

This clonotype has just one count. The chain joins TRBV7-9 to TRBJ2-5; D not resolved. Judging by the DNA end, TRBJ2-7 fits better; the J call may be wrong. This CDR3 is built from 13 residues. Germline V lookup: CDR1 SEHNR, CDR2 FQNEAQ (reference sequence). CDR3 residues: CASSTGPPGEQYF. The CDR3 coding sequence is TGTGCCAGCAGCACCGGGCCACCGGGCGAGCAGTACTTC.

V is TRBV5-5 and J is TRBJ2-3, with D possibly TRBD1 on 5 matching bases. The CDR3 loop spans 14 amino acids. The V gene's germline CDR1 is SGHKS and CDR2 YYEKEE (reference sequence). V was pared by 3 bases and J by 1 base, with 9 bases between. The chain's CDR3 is CASSWEGGTDTQYF. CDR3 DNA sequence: TGTGCCAGCAGCTGGGAAGGGGGCACAGATACGCAGTATTTT.

This chain's CDR3 is CAIGDSLYDQYF. The CDR3 nucleotides read TGTGCCATCGGGGACTCGCTTTATGACCAGTACTTC. The chain is built from TRBV2 and TRBJ2-5, with D tentatively TRBD2 (6 bases). The CDR3 covers 12 residues. Between the trimmed V and J ends, which lost 10 bases and 10 bases, there was a span of 19 bases. The germline V gene encodes CDR1 SNHLY and CDR2 FYNNEI.

For the CDR3, the DNA is TGTGCCAGCCTAATACTAGCGGGGAGGACCGGGGAGCTGTTTTTT. This translates into CASLILAGRTGELFF. J is TRBJ2-2 and V is TRBV2, with 10 bases matching TRBD2. The germline CDR1 and CDR2 sequences are SNHLY and FYNNEI. The CDR3 is 15 residues long. The ends lost 8 bases at V and 5 bases at J; junction bases unmatched: 8.

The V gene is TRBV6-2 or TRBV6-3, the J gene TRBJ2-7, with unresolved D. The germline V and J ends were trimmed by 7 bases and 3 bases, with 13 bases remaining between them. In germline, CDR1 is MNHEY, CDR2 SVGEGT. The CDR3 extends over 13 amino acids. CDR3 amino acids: CASTNPMNYEQYF. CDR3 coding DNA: TGTGCCAGCACCAACCCGATGAACTACGAGCAGTACTTC.

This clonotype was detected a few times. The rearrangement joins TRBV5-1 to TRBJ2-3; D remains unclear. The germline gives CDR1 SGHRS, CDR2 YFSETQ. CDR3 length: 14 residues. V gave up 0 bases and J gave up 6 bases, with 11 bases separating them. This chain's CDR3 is CASSLGVDRDTQYF. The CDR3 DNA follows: TGCGCCAGCAGCTTGGGGGTGGACCGGGATACGCAGTATTTT.

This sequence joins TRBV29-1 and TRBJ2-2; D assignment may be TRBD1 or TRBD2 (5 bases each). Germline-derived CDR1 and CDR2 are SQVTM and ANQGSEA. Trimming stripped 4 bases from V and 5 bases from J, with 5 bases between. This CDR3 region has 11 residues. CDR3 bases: TGCAGCGTTGGGGGGACCGGGGAGCTGTTTTTT. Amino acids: CSVGGTGELFF.

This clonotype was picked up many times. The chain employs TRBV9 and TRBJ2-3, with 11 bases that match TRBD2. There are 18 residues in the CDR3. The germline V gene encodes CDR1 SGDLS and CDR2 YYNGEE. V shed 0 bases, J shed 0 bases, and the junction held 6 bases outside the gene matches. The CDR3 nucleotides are TGTGCCAGCAGCGTAGTTCCTAGCGGGGGGTCTAGCACAGATACGCAGTATTTT. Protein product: CASSVVPSGGSSTDTQYF.

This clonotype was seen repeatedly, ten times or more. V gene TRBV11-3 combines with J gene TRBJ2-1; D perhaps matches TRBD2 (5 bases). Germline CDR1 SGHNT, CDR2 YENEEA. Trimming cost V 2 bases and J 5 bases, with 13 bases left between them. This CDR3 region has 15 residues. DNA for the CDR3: TGTGCCAGCAGCTTATACTCCCGGGATGACAATGAGCAGTTCTTC. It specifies CASSLYSRDDNEQFF. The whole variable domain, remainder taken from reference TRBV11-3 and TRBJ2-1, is EAGVVQSPRYKIIEKKQPVAFWCNPISGHNTLYWYLQNLGQGPELLIRYENEEAVDDSQLPKDRFSAERLKGVDSTLKIQPAELGDSAVYLCASSLYSRDDNEQFFGPGTRLTVL.

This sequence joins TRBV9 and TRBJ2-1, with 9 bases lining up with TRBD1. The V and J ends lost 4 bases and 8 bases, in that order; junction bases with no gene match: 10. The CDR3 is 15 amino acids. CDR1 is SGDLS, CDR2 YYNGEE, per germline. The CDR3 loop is CASSIEGQGWDEQFF. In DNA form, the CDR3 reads TGTGCCAGCAGCATCGAGGGACAGGGATGGGATGAGCAGTTCTTC.

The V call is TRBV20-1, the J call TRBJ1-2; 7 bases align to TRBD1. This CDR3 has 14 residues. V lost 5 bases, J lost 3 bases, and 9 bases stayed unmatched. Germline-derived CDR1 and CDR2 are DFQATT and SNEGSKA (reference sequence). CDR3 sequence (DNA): TGCAGTGCTTCCACAGGGGAGGCTTACTATGGCTACACCTTC. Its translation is CSASTGEAYYGYTF.

CDR3 bases: TGTGCCAGCAGCGGGGGGCCGACACAAGAGACCCAGTACTTC. It yields the protein CASSGGPTQETQYF. This chain connects TRBV7-7 to TRBJ2-5; D is perhaps TRBD1 or TRBD2 (6 bases each). Trimming removed 5 bases at V and 2 bases at J, with 12 bases between. Looked up from germline, CDR1 is SSHAT and CDR2 is FNYEAQ (reference sequence). The length of the CDR3 is 14 residues.

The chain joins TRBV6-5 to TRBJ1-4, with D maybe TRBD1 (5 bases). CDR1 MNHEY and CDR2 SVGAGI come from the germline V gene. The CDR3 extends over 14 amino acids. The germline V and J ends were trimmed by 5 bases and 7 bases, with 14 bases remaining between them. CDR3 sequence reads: CASSNQGFGEKLFF. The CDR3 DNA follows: TGTGCCAGCAGTAATCAGGGTTTTGGTGAAAAACTGTTTTTT.

The CDR3 loop is CASSPTPGTHKQYF. The CDR3 DNA sequence: TGCGCCAGCAGCCCCACCCCGGGCACGCACAAGCAGTACTTC. V gene TRBV4-1 combines with J gene TRBJ2-5, with D hard to call. Germline assignment: CDR1 MGHRA and CDR2 YSYEKL. V was shortened by 4 bases and J by 11 bases, with 20 bases between the two germline ends. CDR3 size: 14 residues.

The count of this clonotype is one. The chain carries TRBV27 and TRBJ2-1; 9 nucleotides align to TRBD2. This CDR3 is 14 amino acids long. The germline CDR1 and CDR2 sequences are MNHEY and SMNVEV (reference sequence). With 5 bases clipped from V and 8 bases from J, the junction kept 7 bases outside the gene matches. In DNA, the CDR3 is TGTGCCAGCAGTGTTGGCGGGGGGGCATATGAGCAGTTCTTC. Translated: CASSVGGGAYEQFF.

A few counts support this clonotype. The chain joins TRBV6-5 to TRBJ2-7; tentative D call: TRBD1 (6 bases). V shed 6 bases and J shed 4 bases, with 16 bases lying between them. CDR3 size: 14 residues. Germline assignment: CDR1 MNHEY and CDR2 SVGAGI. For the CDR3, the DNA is TGTGCCAGCAGCCCCGCAGGGGCAGTTTACGAGCAGTACTTC. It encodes CASSPAGAVYEQYF.

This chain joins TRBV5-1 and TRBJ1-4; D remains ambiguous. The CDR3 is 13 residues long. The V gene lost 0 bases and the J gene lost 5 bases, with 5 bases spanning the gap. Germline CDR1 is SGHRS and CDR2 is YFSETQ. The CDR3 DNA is TGCGCCAGCAGCTTGGACATAAATGAAAAACTGTTTTTT. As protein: CASSLDINEKLFF.

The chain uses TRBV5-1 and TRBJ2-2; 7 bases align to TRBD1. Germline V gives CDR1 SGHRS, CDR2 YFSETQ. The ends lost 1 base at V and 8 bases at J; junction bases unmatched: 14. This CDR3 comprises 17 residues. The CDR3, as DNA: TGCGCCAGCAGCTTGAACCTAATACAGGGGTTTTCTGGGGAGCTGTTTTTT. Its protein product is CASSLNLIQGFSGELFF.

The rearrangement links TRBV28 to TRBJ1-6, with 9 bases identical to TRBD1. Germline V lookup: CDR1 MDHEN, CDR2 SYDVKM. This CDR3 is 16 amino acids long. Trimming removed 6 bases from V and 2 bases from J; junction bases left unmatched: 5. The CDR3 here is CASRRQGVPYNSPLHF. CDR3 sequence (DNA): TGTGCCAGCAGGCGACAGGGGGTACCCTATAATTCACCCCTCCACTTT.

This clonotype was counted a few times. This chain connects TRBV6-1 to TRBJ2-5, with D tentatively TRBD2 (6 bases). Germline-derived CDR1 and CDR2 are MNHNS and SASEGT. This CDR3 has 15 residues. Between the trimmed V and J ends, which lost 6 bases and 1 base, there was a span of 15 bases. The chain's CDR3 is CASRIQEGRQETQYF. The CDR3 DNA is TGTGCCAGCAGAATACAGGAGGGACGCCAAGAGACCCAGTACTTC.

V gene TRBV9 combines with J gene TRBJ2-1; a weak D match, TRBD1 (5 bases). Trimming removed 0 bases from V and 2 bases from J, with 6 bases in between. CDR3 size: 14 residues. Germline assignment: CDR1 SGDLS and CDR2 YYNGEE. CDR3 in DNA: TGTGCCAGCAGCGTAGAGACAGCCTACAATGAGCAGTTCTTC. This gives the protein CASSVETAYNEQFF.

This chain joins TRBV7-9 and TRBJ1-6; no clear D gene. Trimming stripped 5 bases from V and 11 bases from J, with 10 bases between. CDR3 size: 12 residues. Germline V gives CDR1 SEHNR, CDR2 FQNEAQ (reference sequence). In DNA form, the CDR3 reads TGTGCCAGCAGCCTCTCGAATGCACCCCTCCACTTT. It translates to CASSLSNAPLHF. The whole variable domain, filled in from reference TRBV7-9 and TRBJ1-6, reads DTGVSQNPRHKITKRGQNVTFRCDPISEHNRLYWYRQTLGQGPEFLTYFQNEAQLEKSRLLSDRFSAERPKGSFSTLEIQRTEQGDSAMYLCASSLSNAPLHFGNGTRLTVT.